This T cell receptor beta chain was captured by sequencing in a study of somatic mutations in cytotoxic T cells in rheumatoid arthritis. Regarding the study as a whole: Some patients, about an eighth of the roughly 65, had a largest CD8+ clone that exceeded 20% of CD8+ cells. Among rheumatoid arthritis patients and age-matched healthy controls, CD8+ T-cell clonality was not significantly different.

The data were produced by immunoSEQ multiplex PCR, yet TCRdb's version contains in-frame clones alone and is incomplete. The sample has about 10,000 clones; over 80% are singletons. As regards this clone: As yet, its antigen is unknown.

The V gene lost 4 bases and the J gene lost 0 bases, with 7 bases spanning the gap. The CDR3 sequence is 13 residues long. CDR1 and CDR2 from the germline V gene are SEHNR and FQNEAQ (reference sequence). The V call is TRBV7-9, the J call TRBJ2-7; TRBD2 might be the D (5 bases). The sample was CD8+ T cells sorted from blood. The TCR originated in a woman aged 18-30 years with rheumatoid arthritis. In nucleotides, the CDR3 is TGTGCCAGCAGCTCCGGGATCTCCTACGAGCAGTACTTC. Translating gives CASSSGISYEQYF.